The entry below describes one TCR beta chain. Its antigen is currently not known. Base qualities are not recorded, but no much larger clone differs from it by a single base. Based on the germline V gene, the CDR1 and CDR2 sequences are MNHEY and SVGAGI. The CDR3 sequence holds 14 residues, the cysteine and phenylalanine included. Kept here is only the CDR3 DNA, which spans 42 bases and is read in frame from base 1. For this chain, trimming is 6 bases at the V end and 2 bases at the J end, and the number of junction bases without a gene match is 2. These data belong to a study (dated by TCRdb to about 2015). General notes on the study: The study tested whether tumor-infiltrating Tregs in breast cancer are recruited from blood Tregs or converted in situ from other CD4+ T cell subsets. General conclusions and limits of the study: Validation in the larger cohort was restricted to a single TCR beta V-J rearrangement rather than whole repertoires. Tumor memory CD4+ T cell TCR gene usage clustered with blood and lymph node memory CD4+ cells and lymph node naive CD4+ cells. Tumor-infiltrating Treg TCR alpha and beta sequences overlapped most with tumor naive CD4+ T cells, then with blood naive CD4+ T cells.

CD4+CD45RO+CD25- cells were isolated as memory CD4+ T cells. Tregs, naive and memory CD4+ T cells from tumor, blood and ipsilateral draining lymph nodes of about five breast cancer patients underwent full-length TCR alpha and beta sequencing. Tumor tissue, along with lymph nodes from ipsilateral axillary dissection, was perfused with PBS, minced, and then digested using collagenase I and hyaluronidase. A purity exceeding 90% was confirmed by FACS for the sorted cell populations. Full-length TCR variable regions were amplified by 5' RACE PCR with constant-region reverse primers, and semi-nested PCR with Nested Universal Primer A was subsequently performed. The ReliaPrep RNA Cell Miniprep System was used to extract total RNA, which was then reverse transcribed into 5'RACE-ready cDNA with the SMARTer RACE 5'/3' Kit. Multiplex adaptors were used to barcode full-length TCR alpha and beta libraries, and the barcoded libraries were sequenced on an Illumina MiSeq. The paper's processing steps were these. Sequencing data were pooled across the five patients for each of nine subset-tissue groups and compared by unsupervised clustering of TCR gene usage. Repertoire similarity was calculated with the Morisita-Horn index, weighting shared sequences by their contribution to each repertoire. TCRdb reworked the public reads: Q25 trimming with fastp, MiXCR clone assembly, productive beta chains retained. For every CDR3 protein sequence, its rows merge into one entry that carries the most common genes and DNA. These V and J calls are TCRdb output, not the study's own analysis. This sample gives about 57,000 distinct CDR3 sequences in total; 28% of them show up just once. Around 3.1% of the sample comes from the top ten.

The chain is made from TRBV6-5 and TRBJ2-2, with 8 junctional bases fitting TRBD1. The receptor's source is a female donor with breast cancer. The sequenced sample was tumor-infiltrating memory CD4+ T cells sorted from the breast tumor. The sample's cell subset or site label, decoded: memory CD4+ T cells, CD4+CD45RO+CD25-. The CDR3 protein: CASSQGANTGELFF. The DNA sequence reads TGTGCCAGCAGCCAGGGGGCTAACACCGGGGAGCTGTTTTTT.